The entry that follows covers one T cell receptor beta chain sequence. Its antigen is unidentified. Mouse names are used for the genes. The CDR3 extends 4 residues past the end of the read, so its final part is completed from the germline J gene. The sample originates from a study of CD8+ T cells in alopecia areata. Study results and limitations: Scalp sample data also include resident alphabeta T cells from normal skin. Compared with mice, patients displayed less clear TCR sharing, possibly for HLA-related reasons. Across lesional scalp, and particularly alopecia totalis/universalis, clonality surpassed that of normal scalp.

Trimming cost V 1 base and J 4 bases; bases outside gene matches: 5. The CDR3 runs to 15 residues. CDR1 and CDR2 from the germline V gene are NNHDY and SYVADS. cDNA reverse transcribed from extracted RNA served as the sequencing template. TCRdb's copy holds only in-frame clones and misses some; the assay was immunoSEQ multiplex PCR. The sample has 270,000 or so clones, none seen only once. It was with CD4, CD8alpha, NKG2D, NKG2ACE and other markers that pooled cutaneous lymph node cells were sorted. The sequencing input was CD4+ T cells sorted from a lymph node. V usage is TRBV13-3 and J usage is TRBJ1-2; 9 bases match TRBD1. This receptor was obtained from a C3H/HeJ mouse with alopecia areata. These mice share the MHC haplotype H2-k. Incomplete CDR3 DNA: TGTGCCAGCAGTGATACAGGGGGCGCGGGCTCC. Its protein is CASSDTGGAGS. The full CDR3 sequence reads CASSDTGGAGSDYTF.